A selection of T cell receptor beta chains follows, all from one sample in a study of Graves' ophthalmopathy and Graves' hyperthyroidism. TCRdb re-derived calls from the multiplex PCR reads in MiXCR, one entry per CDR3 protein. The sample carries about 400,000 distinct CDR3 sequences, about 18% recorded once. Sample: peripheral blood. All receptors come from a woman aged 18 to 35 with Graves' ophthalmopathy. CDR3s leave out the opening cysteine and the closing phenylalanine or tryptophan.

ASARVYNEQF	TRBJ2-1	TRBV6-1
ASRPPRGLSSGANVLT	TRBJ2-6	TRBV4-2
ASSYALGGAKKAGANVLT	TRBJ2-6	TRBV6-2/TRBV6-3
ASSLDSLGGELF	TRBJ2-2	TRBV11-2
SARRGVVTEAF	TRBJ1-1	TRBV20-1
ASSLSGLAYEQY	TRBJ2-7	TRBV28
ASSQDTRQSYEQY	TRBJ2-7	TRBV4-3
ASGKGQGATEAF	TRBJ1-1	TRBV9
ASSARDYTQETQY	TRBJ2-5	TRBV6-2/TRBV6-3
SAEGGGTQY	TRBJ2-5	TRBV29-1
ASSYARTGGFNEQY	TRBJ2-7	TRBV6-2/TRBV6-3
ASSSIQGTTYEQY	TRBJ2-7	TRBV11-2
ASSPGTSEGETQY	TRBJ2-5	TRBV19
ASSRAGGPYEQY	TRBJ2-7	TRBV6-1
ATSRDRTYGYT	TRBJ1-2	TRBV15
ASSGRGQDTQETQY	TRBJ2-5	TRBV10-2
ASSLWTGGNTEAF	TRBJ1-1	TRBV7-9
ASSLQIGTIGEAF	TRBJ1-1	TRBV7-2
ASAPKPTGTANTEAF	TRBJ1-1	TRBV18
ASSRPSGGSRRVLGELF	TRBJ2-2	TRBV6-6